This T cell receptor (beta chain) is from a study of blood T cell repertoires in COVID-19. Seattle's enrolled individuals joined amid active infection and were then monitored longitudinally. Produced via immunoSEQ multiplex PCR; TCRdb's table is partial and in-frame only. The sample consists of about 370,000 clones, around 87% of them appearing once. This clone appeared once. After removal of 5 bases from V and 1 base from J, the junction contained 8 bases not matched to a gene. Looked up from germline, CDR1 is MDHEN and CDR2 is SYDVKM. This CDR3 spans 16 amino acids. This chain connects TRBV28 to TRBJ2-4; the match to TRBD1 covers 7 bases. Sequenced input: peripheral blood. The sequence was obtained from a woman aged 25 to 39 with COVID-19, enrolled during active disease. DNA of the CDR3: TGTGCCAGCAGTGAACCTCAGGGGGAGGCCAAAAACATTCAGTACTTC. It encodes CASSEPQGEAKNIQYF.